Described below is a single T cell receptor beta chain sequence and its context. Enrollees, about 18 to 89 years old, lived in some 24 US areas. Clinical history as reported by participants underpinned cohort assignment. For recovered donors of Cohort 3, there were two negative PCRs, clearance, or symptom resolution. The data belong to a study of blood T cell repertoires in COVID-19. About the research overall: The United States, Italy and Spain were the sources of the acute and convalescent COVID-19 samples.

Method: immunoSEQ multiplex PCR; TCRdb's copy keeps in-frame clones and lacks some. The sample lists 150,000 to 200,000 clones, more than 70% occurring once. The CDR3 spans 15 residues. The germline gives CDR1 SGHTA, CDR2 FQGTGA. The V and J ends lost 2 bases and 0 bases, in that order; junction bases with no gene match: 0. Material: PBMCs or T cells enriched from blood (not recorded which). The sequence derives from a man between 60 and 70 years old who had recovered from COVID-19. V usage is TRBV7-3 and J usage is TRBJ2-4; TRBD2 agrees at 8 bases. CDR3 in amino acids: CASSLAGGAKNIQYF. CDR3 bases: TGTGCCAGCAGCTTAGCGGGAGGAGCCAAAAACATTCAGTACTTC.